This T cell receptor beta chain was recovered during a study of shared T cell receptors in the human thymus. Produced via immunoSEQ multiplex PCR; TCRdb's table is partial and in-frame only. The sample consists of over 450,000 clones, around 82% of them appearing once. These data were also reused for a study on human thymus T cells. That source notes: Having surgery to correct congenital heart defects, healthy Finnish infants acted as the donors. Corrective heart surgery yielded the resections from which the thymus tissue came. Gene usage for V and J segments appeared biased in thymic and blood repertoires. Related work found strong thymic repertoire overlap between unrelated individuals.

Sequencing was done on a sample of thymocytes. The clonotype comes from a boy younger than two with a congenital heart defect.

Here the CDR3 DNA reads TGTGCCAGCAGCTGCGTCGGGGGGCAAGAGACCCAGTACTTC. Amino acids: CASSCVGGQETQYF. The chain uses TRBV6-5 and TRBJ2-5; 7 bases fit TRBD2. Germline CDR1 MNHEY, CDR2 SVGAGI. The V and J ends lost 6 bases and 2 bases, in that order; junction bases with no gene match: 6. CDR3 length: 14 amino acids.